A single sample is the source of the 20 T cell receptor beta chains below, sequenced in a study of T cells in Graves' hyperthyroidism and ophthalmopathy (dated by TCRdb to between 2018 and 2020). To prepare the library, multiplex PCR was applied. The run used an Illumina HiSeq 2000. The TCR beta CDR3 regions were amplified from RNA transcripts. For the first round of RT-PCR on the TCR CDR3, the HTBI primer set was used together with the Qiagen OneStep RT-PCR kit. In TCRdb, the public reads were trimmed at Q25 with fastp and aligned with MiXCR, with productive beta chains retained. For every CDR3 protein sequence, its rows merge into one entry that carries the most common genes and DNA. In all, the sample holds approximately 400,000 distinct CDR3 sequences, and more than 15% of those were seen once. Around 7% of the sample lies in the top ten. The sample was blood. These receptors came from a woman younger than 35 with Graves' hyperthyroidism.

This chain joins TRBV11-3 and TRBJ2-4; 13 positions match TRBD2. The CDR3 has 13 residues. Trimming took 5 bases from V and 14 from J; bases not matched to a gene: 6. In germline, CDR1 is SGHNT, CDR2 YENEEA. CDR3 sequence: CASSRGLAGVEYF. The CDR3 DNA reads as TGTGCCAGCAGCAGAGGACTAGCGGGAGTTGAGTACTTC.

This clonotype was seen ten or more times. This CDR3 reads CSVPGTGAYEQYF. The CDR3 DNA follows: TGCAGCGTCCCCGGGACAGGGGCCTACGAGCAGTACTTC. The V gene is TRBV29-1, the J gene TRBJ2-7, with TRBD1 matching over 10 bases. V gave up 6 bases and J gave up 2 bases; unmatched junction bases: 4. Germline V gene sequence: CDR1 SQVTM, CDR2 ANQGSEA. This CDR3 is built from 13 residues.

This clonotype has a count of ten or more. V is TRBV19 and J is TRBJ2-7, with D hard to call. V was trimmed by 5 bases and J by 5 bases, leaving 13 bases between them. Per germline, CDR1 LNHDA and CDR2 SQIVND (reference sequence). The CDR3 covers 13 residues. The DNA of the CDR3 is TGTGCCAGTAGTTCCAACCGGGCGAACGAGCAGTACTTC. The encoded protein is CASSSNRANEQYF.

This clonotype has ten or more counts. V and J are TRBV20-1 and TRBJ2-3; the D gene is possibly TRBD1 (6 bases). V was shortened by 5 bases and J by 3 bases, with 18 bases between the two germline ends. Germline-derived CDR1 and CDR2 are DFQATT and SNEGSKA (reference sequence). CDR3 length: 15 residues. CDR3 amino acids: CSARKGGVGTDTQYF. In nucleotides, the CDR3 is TGCAGTGCTCGCAAAGGGGGAGTAGGAACAGATACGCAGTATTTT.

This clonotype was counted only a few times. The chain is built from TRBV13 and TRBJ2-3, with D hard to call. The V gene's germline CDR1 is PRHDT and CDR2 FYEKMQ (reference sequence). Trimming removed 6 bases at V and 2 bases at J, with 15 bases between. The CDR3 has 15 amino acids. The DNA for the CDR3 is TGTGCCAGCAGTTCTCCGACAAAAAACACAGATACGCAGTATTTT. The encoded protein is CASSSPTKNTDTQYF.

The gene calls are TRBV28 and TRBJ1-5; the D is unclear. Trimming pared 0 bases from V and 0 bases from J, leaving 9 bases between. The CDR3 is 16 amino acids. Germline V gene lookup returns CDR1 MDHEN and CDR2 SYDVKM. The CDR3 here is CASSLWHPLSNQPQHF. The DNA of the CDR3 is TGTGCCAGCAGTTTATGGCACCCGCTTAGCAATCAGCCCCAGCATTTT.

The V gene is TRBV12-3 or TRBV12-4, the J gene TRBJ2-1, with 10 bases identical to TRBD2. The CDR3 length is 17 residues. Trimming removed 5 bases from V and 0 bases from J; junction bases left unmatched: 7. CDR3 bases: TGTGCCAGCAGTGGGGGGACTAGCGACGTCTCCTACAATGAGCAGTTCTTC. The encoded protein is CASSGGTSDVSYNEQFF.

In this sample, this clonotype turned up many times. The rearrangement uses TRBV12-3 or TRBV12-4 and TRBJ1-6; weak D call: TRBD1 (5 bases). The CDR3 runs 16 residues. V lost 4 bases and J lost 9, with 19 bases in between. The CDR3 sequence: CASSYRRTVFGSPLHF. CDR3 nucleotide sequence: TGTGCCAGCAGTTACAGGAGGACGGTATTTGGTTCACCCCTCCACTTT.

This clonotype was counted ten times or more. The rearrangement links TRBV30 to TRBJ1-1; 7 positions match TRBD1. The V gene's germline CDR1 is GTSNPN and CDR2 SVGIG (reference sequence). The CDR3 length is 16 residues. The trim removed 0 bases at V and 5 bases at J, leaving 12 bases unmatched. The CDR3 DNA follows: TGTGCCTGGAGTGTGGCTCCCCAGGGGGGAAAAACTGAAGCTTTCTTT. This codes for CAWSVAPQGGKTEAFF.

A few counts support this clonotype. Just one base apart from a much larger clone, this may be a read error. This chain links TRBV7-9 with TRBJ2-5; the D gene is possibly TRBD1 (5 bases). The germline gives CDR1 SEHNR, CDR2 FQNEAQ (reference sequence). The length of the CDR3 is 15 residues. This chain's CDR3 is CASSLYTGGQGTQYF. The CDR3 DNA reads TGTGCCAGCAGCTTATATACAGGCGGCCAAGGGACCCAGTACTTC.

The chain links TRBV6-1 to TRBJ1-6, with 10 bases lining up with TRBD1. Germline assignment: CDR1 MNHNS and CDR2 SASEGT. Unmatched junction bases numbered 2, after V lost 7 bases and J lost 8 bases. The CDR3 loop spans 13 amino acids. The CDR3 is CASKDRGYSPLHF. The CDR3, as DNA: TGTGCCAGCAAGGACAGGGGGTATTCACCCCTCCACTTT.

This clonotype was detected ten times or more. This sequence joins TRBV12-3 or TRBV12-4 and TRBJ2-7; possibly TRBD2 for D (5 bases). The CDR3 runs 15 residues. V was cut by 5 bases and J by 0 bases, with 14 bases left in between. The CDR3 sequence is CASSDYGLASYEQYF. DNA of the CDR3: TGTGCCAGCAGTGATTACGGACTGGCCTCCTACGAGCAGTACTTC.

V and J are TRBV5-1 and TRBJ2-5; no reliable D call. Germline-derived CDR1 and CDR2 are SGHRS and YFSETQ. Between the trimmed V and J ends, which lost 3 bases and 1 base, there was a span of 13 bases. The CDR3 spans 15 residues. The CDR3 protein is CASSSENTIQETQYF. The CDR3 DNA reads as TGCGCCAGCAGCTCCGAAAACACCATCCAAGAGACCCAGTACTTC.

The rearrangement joins TRBV20-1 to TRBJ2-1; TRBD2 agrees at 7 bases. V trimming: 7 bases; J trimming: 6 bases; junction bases outside the gene matches: 9. From germline, CDR1 is DFQATT and CDR2 SNEGSKA (reference sequence). The CDR3 runs 13 residues. CDR3 region: CSVRGSFFNEQFF. The CDR3 nucleotides are TGCAGTGTGCGCGGGAGTTTTTTCAATGAGCAGTTCTTC.

This clonotype occurred many times. The chain links TRBV6-2 or TRBV6-3 to TRBJ2-5; D might be TRBD1 (5 bases). The V end was cut by 5 bases, the J end by 7 bases, with 17 bases between. Germline CDR1 and CDR2: MNHEY and SVGEGT. The CDR3 runs 14 residues. The DNA of the CDR3 is TGTGCCAGCAGTGGACACCAAAAGTGGTGGACCCAGTACTTC. This gives the protein CASSGHQKWWTQYF.

There are many counts of this clonotype. J is TRBJ1-4 and V is TRBV2; D is unclear. CDR3 size: 13 residues. V was cut by 4 bases and J by 8 bases, with 11 bases left in between. Germline V gene sequence: CDR1 SNHLY, CDR2 FYNNEI. The CDR3 DNA reads TGTGCCAGCAGTGCCTCGACAAGCGAAAAACTGTTTTTT. Its translation: CASSASTSEKLFF.

This clonotype was counted at least ten times. The chain employs TRBV11-2 and TRBJ2-3; D may be TRBD1 (6 bases). Germline V lookup: CDR1 SGHAT, CDR2 FQNNGV. This CDR3 has 15 residues. V dropped 4 bases and J dropped 4 bases, with 15 bases sitting between them. The CDR3 loop is CASSSRPKGADTQYF. For the CDR3, the DNA is TGTGCCAGCAGCTCCAGGCCGAAGGGGGCAGATACGCAGTATTTT.

This clonotype was detected only once. The chain employs TRBV7-2 and TRBJ1-6; a weak D match, TRBD1 (6 bases). There are 11 residues in the CDR3. Trimming pared 8 bases from V and 13 bases from J, leaving 12 bases between. CDR1 is SGHTA and CDR2 is FQGNSA in the germline V gene. In DNA, the CDR3 is TGTGCCAGCTCGGCGGGGGGCCCCCTCCACTTT. Its protein is CASSAGGPLHF.

This clonotype was seen repeatedly, ten times or more. The rearrangement links TRBV19 to TRBJ2-3; D remains ambiguous. Germline loops: CDR1 LNHDA, CDR2 SQIVND (reference sequence). This CDR3 has 15 residues. Trimming took 2 bases from V and 4 from J, leaving 13 bases between them. The CDR3, as DNA: TGTGCCAGTAGTATAACTGGGGATTTTGCAGATACGCAGTATTTT. Encoded protein: CASSITGDFADTQYF.

V is TRBV3-1 and J is TRBJ2-1, with 10 bases matching TRBD2. J was trimmed by 5 bases and V by 4 bases; bases with no gene match: 5. CDR3 length equals 15 residues. Per the germline V gene, CDR1 is LGHDT and CDR2 is YNNKEL (reference sequence). This chain's CDR3 is CASSPLAGAHNEQFF. CDR3 sequence (DNA): TGTGCCAGCAGCCCTCTAGCGGGGGCCCACAATGAGCAGTTCTTC.